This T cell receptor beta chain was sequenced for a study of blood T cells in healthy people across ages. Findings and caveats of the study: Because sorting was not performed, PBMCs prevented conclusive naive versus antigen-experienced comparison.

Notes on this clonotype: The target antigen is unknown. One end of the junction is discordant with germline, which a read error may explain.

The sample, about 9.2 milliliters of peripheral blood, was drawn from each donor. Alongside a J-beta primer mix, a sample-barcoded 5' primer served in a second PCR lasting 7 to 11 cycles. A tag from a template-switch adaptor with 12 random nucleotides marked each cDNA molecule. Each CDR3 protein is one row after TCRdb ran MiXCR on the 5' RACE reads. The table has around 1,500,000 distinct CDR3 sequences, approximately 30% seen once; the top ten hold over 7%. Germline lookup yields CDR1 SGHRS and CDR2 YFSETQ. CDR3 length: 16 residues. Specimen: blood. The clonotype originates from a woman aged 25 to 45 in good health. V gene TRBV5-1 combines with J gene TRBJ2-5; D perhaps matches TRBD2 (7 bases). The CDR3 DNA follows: TGTGCCAGCAGCTTGGGGCGGGGGCCCGGTAGAGAGACCCAGTACTTC. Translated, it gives CASSLGRGPGRETQYF. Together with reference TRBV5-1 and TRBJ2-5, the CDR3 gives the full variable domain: KAGVTQTPRYLIKTRGQQVTLSCSPISGHRSVSWYQQTPGQGLQFLFEYFSETQRNKGNFPGRFSGRQFSNSRSEMNVSTLELGDSALYLCASSLGRGPGRETQYFGPGTRLLVL.